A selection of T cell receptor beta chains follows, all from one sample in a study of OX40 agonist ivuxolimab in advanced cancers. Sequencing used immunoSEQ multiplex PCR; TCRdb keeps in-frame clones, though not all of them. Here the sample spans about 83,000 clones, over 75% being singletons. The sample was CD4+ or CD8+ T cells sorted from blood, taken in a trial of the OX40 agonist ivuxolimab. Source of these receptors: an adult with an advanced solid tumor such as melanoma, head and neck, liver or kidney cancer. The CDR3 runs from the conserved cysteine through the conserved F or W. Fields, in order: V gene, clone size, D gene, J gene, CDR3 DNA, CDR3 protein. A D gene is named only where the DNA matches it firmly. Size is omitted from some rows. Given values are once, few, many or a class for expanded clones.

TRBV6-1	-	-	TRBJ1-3	TGTGCCAGCAGTGTTGGAGTAGGGGGAAGAAACACCATATATTTT	CASSVGVGGRNTIYF
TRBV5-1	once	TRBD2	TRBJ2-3	TGCGCCAGCAGCTTGGGGACTAGCGGTAGCACAGATACGCAGTATTTT	CASSLGTSGSTDTQYF
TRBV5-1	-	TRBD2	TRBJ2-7	TGCGCCAGCAGCTTGGATTTTTTTGGGCGGGGGGGTAAATCGAACGAGCAGTACTTC	CASSLDFFGRGGKSNEQYF
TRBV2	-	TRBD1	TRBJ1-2	TGTGCCAGGCTCCGGGACAGGTGGTTCTCTAACTATGGCTACACCTTC	CARLRDRWFSNYGYTF
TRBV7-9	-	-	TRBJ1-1	TGTGCCAGCAGCTTAGCAGGGAACACTGAAGCTTTCTTT	CASSLAGNTEAFF
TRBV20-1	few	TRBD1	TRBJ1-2	TGCAGTGCTAGAGGGGACAGGGGCCCCACCTTC	CSARGDRGPTF
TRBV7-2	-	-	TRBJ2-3	TGTGCCAGCAGCCCCCTAGGACTGACGCAGTATTTT	CASSPLGLTQYF
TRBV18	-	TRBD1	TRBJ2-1	TGTGCCAGCTCACGATTAGACAGGGGCGACAATGAGCAGTTCTTC	CASSRLDRGDNEQFF
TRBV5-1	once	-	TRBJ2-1	TGCGCCAGCAGCTTGGGCGGGGGCACCTACAATGAGCAGTTCTTC	CASSLGGGTYNEQFF
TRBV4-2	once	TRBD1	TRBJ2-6	TGTGCCAGCAGCTGGACAGGGGCCGGCACAGGGGCCAACGTCCTGACTTTC	CASSWTGAGTGANVLTF
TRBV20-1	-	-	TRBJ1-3	TGCAGTGCTCCTCAGGGAAACACCATATATTTT	CSAPQGNTIYF
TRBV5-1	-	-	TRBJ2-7	TGCGCCAGCAGCTTGGCCAAACGGGACGAGGGCTACGAGCAGTACTTC	CASSLAKRDEGYEQYF
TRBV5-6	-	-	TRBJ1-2	TGTGCCAGCAGCTTGAGGCAGGGACTATATGGCTACACCTTC	CASSLRQGLYGYTF
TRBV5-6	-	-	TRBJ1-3	TGTGCCAGCCACGCTAGACACCTGGCTGGAAACACCATATATTTT	CASHARHLAGNTIYF
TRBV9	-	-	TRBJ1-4	TGTGCCAGCAGCGTAACCGCCGGGGGGGGTAATGAAAAACTGTTTTTT	CASSVTAGGGNEKLFF
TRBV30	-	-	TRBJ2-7	TGTGCCTTTAATAGGGGATCCTACGAGCAGTACTTC	CAFNRGSYEQYF
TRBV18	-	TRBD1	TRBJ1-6	TGTGCCAGCTCACCACTACCGACAGGGGTGAATTCACCCCTCCACTTT	CASSPLPTGVNSPLHF
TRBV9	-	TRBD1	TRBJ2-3	TGTGCCAGCAGCGTAGCGGGACAGACAGATACGCAGTATTTT	CASSVAGQTDTQYF
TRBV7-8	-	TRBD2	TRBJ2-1	TGTGCCAGCAGCTTAGCGCGAGCGGGGAATGAGCAGTTCTTC	CASSLARAGNEQFF
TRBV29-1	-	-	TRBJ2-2	TGCAGCGTTGAATGGGGTAGCACCGGGGAGCTGTTTTTT	CSVEWGSTGELFF
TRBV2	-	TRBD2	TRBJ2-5	TGTGCCAGCAGTGTAGCGGGAGGGGGGACCCAGTACTTC	CASSVAGGGTQYF
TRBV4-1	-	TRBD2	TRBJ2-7	TGCGCCAGCCGCGGAGGTCGCCGGGGGGGAAAGGTGCAGTACTTC	CASRGGRRGGKVQYF
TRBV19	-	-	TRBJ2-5	TGTGCCAGTAGTCCTCCTGGGGTGAGGGAACTAAGGGAGCAGTACTTC	CASSPPGVRELREQYF
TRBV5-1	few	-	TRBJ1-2	TGCGCCAGCAGCTTGAGCCCAGGGGCGTTCTATGGCTACACCTTC	CASSLSPGAFYGYTF
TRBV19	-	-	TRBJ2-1	TGTGCCAGTAGTATATGGCAGGGGGAGGATGAGCAGTTCTTC	CASSIWQGEDEQFF
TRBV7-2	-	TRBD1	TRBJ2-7	TGTGCCAGCAGCTTAGGAGGCAGGGGGCGCAGATCCTACGAGCAGTACTTC	CASSLGGRGRRSYEQYF
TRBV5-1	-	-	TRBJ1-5	TGCGCCAGCAGCGCCTCCCCTGGACAGTTTAATCAGCCCCAGCATTTT	CASSASPGQFNQPQHF
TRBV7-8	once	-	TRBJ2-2	TGTGCCAGCAGCTTAAGCAGGGTTACGTACACCGGGGAGCTGTTTTTT	CASSLSRVTYTGELFF
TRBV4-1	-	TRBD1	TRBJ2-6	TGCGCCAGCAGCCAAGACAGGTCCGGGACAGGGACCTCTGGGGCCAACGTCCTGACTTTC	CASSQDRSGTGTSGANVLTF
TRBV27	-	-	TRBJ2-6	TGTGCCAGCAGTCCACTAGGCTGGGCCAACGTCCTGACTTTC	CASSPLGWANVLTF
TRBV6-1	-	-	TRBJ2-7	TGTGCCAGCAGTGACCTGGGGACGGGATCCTACGAGCAGTACTTC	CASSDLGTGSYEQYF
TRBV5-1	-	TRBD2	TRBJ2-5	TGCGCCAGCCGTGGACGACTAGCGGGCCTACAAGAGACCCAGTACTTC	CASRGRLAGLQETQYF
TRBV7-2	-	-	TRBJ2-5	TGTGCCAGCAGCGCCTACGGGACCGAGCAAGAGACCCAGTACTTC	CASSAYGTEQETQYF
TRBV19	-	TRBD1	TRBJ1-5	TGTGCCAGCGAGGCCGTAAACAGGGGATATCAGCCCCAGCATTTT	CASEAVNRGYQPQHF
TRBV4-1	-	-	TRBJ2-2	TGCGCCAGCAGCCGCAGCCTTGCATGGGAAACCGGGGAGCTGTTTTTT	CASSRSLAWETGELFF
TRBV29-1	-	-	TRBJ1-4	TGCAGCGTTGAAAGACAGGAGGATGAAAAACTGTTTTTT	CSVERQEDEKLFF
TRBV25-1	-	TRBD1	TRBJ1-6	TGTGCCAGCAGTGAAGGGACAGCTTCACCCCTCCACTTT	CASSEGTASPLHF
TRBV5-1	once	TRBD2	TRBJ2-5	TGCGCCAGCAGCTTGGGACTAGCGGACCAAGAGACCCAGTACTTC	CASSLGLADQETQYF
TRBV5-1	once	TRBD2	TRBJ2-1	TGCGCCAGCAGCTTGGGTCCTAGCGGGAGGGCCGTGCAGTTCTTC	CASSLGPSGRAVQFF
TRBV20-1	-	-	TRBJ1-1	TGCAGTGCTAAGGGGAACACTGAAGCTTTCTTT	CSAKGNTEAFF
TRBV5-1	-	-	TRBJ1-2	TGCGCCAGCAGCTTGTTGTCCGGGGAATATGGCTACACCTTC	CASSLLSGEYGYTF
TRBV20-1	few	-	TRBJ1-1	TGCAGTGCTAGAAGACTTGAAGCTTTCTTT	CSARRLEAFF
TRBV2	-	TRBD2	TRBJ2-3	TGTGCCAGCAGTTTAAGGACTAGCGGGGGGGCAGATACGCAGTATTTT	CASSLRTSGGADTQYF
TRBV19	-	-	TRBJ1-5	TGTGCCAGTAGTATAAGGGACATCAATCAGCCCCAGCATTTT	CASSIRDINQPQHF
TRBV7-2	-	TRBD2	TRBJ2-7	TGTGCCAGCAGCTTTGCACTAGCGGGGGCCTACGAGCAGTACTTC	CASSFALAGAYEQYF
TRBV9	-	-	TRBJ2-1	TGTGCCAGCAGCCGCGTTGGTGTCAATGAGCAGTTCTTC	CASSRVGVNEQFF
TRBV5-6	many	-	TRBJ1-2	TGTGCCAGCAGCTCGAACGACTATGGCTACACCTTC	CASSSNDYGYTF
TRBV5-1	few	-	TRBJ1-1	TGCGCCAGCAGTACATCACTAACCCAGGACGGGACTGAAGCTTTCTTT	CASSTSLTQDGTEAFF
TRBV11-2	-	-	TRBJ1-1	TGTGCCAGCAGCTTCAACGCGAACACTGAAGCTTTCTTT	CASSFNANTEAFF
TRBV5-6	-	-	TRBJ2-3	TGTGCCAGCAGCTTGGTAGGCATTTATACGCAGTATTTT	CASSLVGIYTQYF
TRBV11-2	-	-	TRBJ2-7	TGTGCCAGCAGCTTGACCGGGGACTACGAGCAGTACTTC	CASSLTGDYEQYF
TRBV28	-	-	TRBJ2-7	TGTGCCAGCAGCCTAGGCTGGGGGGAGCAGTACTTC	CASSLGWGEQYF
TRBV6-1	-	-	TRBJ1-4	TGTGCCAGCAGTGATCCCGGGACGGAAAAACTGTTTTTT	CASSDPGTEKLFF
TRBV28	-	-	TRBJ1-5	TGTGCCAGCAGTTTATTCGGGAGAAATCAGCCCCAGCATTTT	CASSLFGRNQPQHF
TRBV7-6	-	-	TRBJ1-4	TGTGCCAGCAGAGGAGGGGCTAATGAAAAACTGTTTTTT	CASRGGANEKLFF
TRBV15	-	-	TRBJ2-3	TGTGCCACCAGCAGAGATCTAGGGGGAAGGACAGATACGCAGTATTTT	CATSRDLGGRTDTQYF
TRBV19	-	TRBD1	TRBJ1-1	TGTGCCAGTAGTTACCGGGACAGGGGATCTGAAGCTTTCTTT	CASSYRDRGSEAFF
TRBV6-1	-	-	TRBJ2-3	TGTGCCAGCAGTGAGACCGCGGATACGCAGTATTTT	CASSETADTQYF
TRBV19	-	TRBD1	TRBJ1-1	TGTGCCAGTAGTAGGGACAGGGACGTCCCTGAAGCTTTCTTT	CASSRDRDVPEAFF
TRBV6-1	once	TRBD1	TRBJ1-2	TGTGCCAGCAACACACAGGGGTCCACCTATAGTGGCTACACCTTC	CASNTQGSTYSGYTF